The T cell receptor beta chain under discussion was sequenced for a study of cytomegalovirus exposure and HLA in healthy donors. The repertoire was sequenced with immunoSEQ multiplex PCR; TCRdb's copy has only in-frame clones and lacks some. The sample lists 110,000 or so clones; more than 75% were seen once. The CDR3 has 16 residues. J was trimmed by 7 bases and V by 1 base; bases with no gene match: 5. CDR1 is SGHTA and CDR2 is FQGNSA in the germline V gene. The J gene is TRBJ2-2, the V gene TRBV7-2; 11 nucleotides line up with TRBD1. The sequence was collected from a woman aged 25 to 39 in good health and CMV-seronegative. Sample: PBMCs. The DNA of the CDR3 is TGTGCCAGCAGCTTAGGGACAGGGGGCCGGGACGGGGAGCTGTTTTTT. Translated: CASSLGTGGRDGELFF.